The subject of this entry is one T cell receptor beta chain. What it binds is unknown. The data were obtained in a study of T cell responses to AZD1222 COVID-19 vaccine. Study background: Doses given second, at about 4 or about 12 weeks, were pooled.

The study's findings and limits: Spike-specific TCR breadth and depth rose after two AZD1222 doses. Spike-wide coverage was observed for vaccine-associated CD4 TCRs, with dominant responses at 160-218 and 743-854. White British people made up most donors, females outnumbered males, and clonal diversity was possibly underestimated.

The data were produced by immunoSEQ multiplex PCR, yet TCRdb's version contains in-frame clones alone and is incomplete. The sample has fewer than 55,000 clones; under 85% are singletons. From germline, CDR1 is SGHRS and CDR2 YFSETQ. V lost 2 bases, J lost 1 base, and 11 bases stayed unmatched. This CDR3 region has 19 residues. The chain uses TRBV5-1 and TRBJ2-5; TRBD2 matches 13 bases. The receptor comes from an adult in good health. Sequencing used peripheral blood, obtained on day 0 of AZD1222 vaccination. The CDR3 sequence is CASSFPTSGGKRGQETQYF. As DNA, the CDR3 is TGCGCCAGCAGCTTCCCGACTAGCGGGGGGAAGAGGGGCCAAGAGACCCAGTACTTC. The complete variable domain, with remaining parts taken from reference TRBV5-1 and TRBJ2-5, reads KAGVTQTPRYLIKTRGQQVTLSCSPISGHRSVSWYQQTPGQGLQFLFEYFSETQRNKGNFPGRFSGRQFSNSRSEMNVSTLELGDSALYLCASSFPTSGGKRGQETQYFGPGTRLLVL.